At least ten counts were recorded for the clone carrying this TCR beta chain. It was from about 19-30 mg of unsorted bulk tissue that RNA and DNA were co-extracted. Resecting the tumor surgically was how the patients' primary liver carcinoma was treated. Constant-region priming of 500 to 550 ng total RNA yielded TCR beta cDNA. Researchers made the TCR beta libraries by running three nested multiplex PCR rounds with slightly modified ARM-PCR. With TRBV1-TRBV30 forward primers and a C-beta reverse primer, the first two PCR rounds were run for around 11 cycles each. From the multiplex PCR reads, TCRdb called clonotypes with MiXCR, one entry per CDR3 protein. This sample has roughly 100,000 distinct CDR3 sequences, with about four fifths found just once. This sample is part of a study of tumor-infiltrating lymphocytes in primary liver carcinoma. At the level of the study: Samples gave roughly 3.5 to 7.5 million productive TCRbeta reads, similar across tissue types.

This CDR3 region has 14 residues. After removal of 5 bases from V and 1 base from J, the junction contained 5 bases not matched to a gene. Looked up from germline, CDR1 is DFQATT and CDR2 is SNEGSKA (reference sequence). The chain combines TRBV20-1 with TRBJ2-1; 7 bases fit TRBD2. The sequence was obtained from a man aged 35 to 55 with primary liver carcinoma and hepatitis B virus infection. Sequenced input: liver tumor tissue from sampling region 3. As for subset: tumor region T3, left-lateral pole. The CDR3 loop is CSAPREVSYNEQFF. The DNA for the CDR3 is TGCAGTGCTCCTCGGGAGGTTTCCTACAATGAGCAGTTCTTC.